These T cell receptor beta chains were read from a single sample in a study of early T cells in non-severe SARS-CoV-2 infection. TCRdb ran MiXCR on the 5' RACE reads and lists one entry per CDR3 protein. The repertoire holds 60,000 to 65,000 distinct CDR3 sequences, approximately 9% seen once, with 1.2% in the top ten. Sequenced material: whole blood. The source is an adult who was a healthcare worker with PCR-confirmed SARS-CoV-2 infection or an uninfected control (not recorded which). CDR3s leave out the opening cysteine and the closing phenylalanine or tryptophan.

v_gene: TRBV13
len: 16
CDR3aa: ASSLLGYRSRATGELF

v_gene: TRBV29-1
len: 11
CDR3aa: SVQGQGNSPLH

v_gene: TRBV27
len: 12
CDR3aa: ASSFTQPNSPLH

v_gene: TRBV25-1
len: 16
CDR3aa: ASSGEHRGLKLGETQY

v_gene: TRBV3-1
len: 14
CDR3aa: ASSRFSGTSTDTQY

v_gene: TRBV2
len: 13
CDR3aa: ATAWQNTNTGELF

v_gene: TRBV7-9
len: 11
CDR3aa: ASRLHGSHGYT

v_gene: TRBV28
len: 12
CDR3aa: ASSPGTGLYTQY

v_gene: TRBV24-1
len: 9
CDR3aa: ATSNGDTQY

v_gene: TRBV7-6
len: 11
CDR3aa: ASSLVLHDGYT

v_gene: TRBV7-9
len: 11
CDR3aa: ASSPSGGGKLF

v_gene: TRBV4-1
len: 14
CDR3aa: ASSQDQAGAYNEQF

v_gene: TRBV5-1
len: 12
CDR3aa: ASTNGGVYNEQF

v_gene: TRBV12-3/TRBV12-4
len: 10
CDR3aa: ASRSDNYGYT

v_gene: TRBV7-2
len: 12
CDR3aa: ASSLQGQEEKLF

v_gene: TRBV7-8
len: 14
CDR3aa: ASSLVGGTEINTIY

v_gene: TRBV7-2
len: 14
CDR3aa: ASSLGTGIFGETQY

v_gene: TRBV6-1
len: 12
CDR3aa: ASSEGARQGTQY

v_gene: TRBV10-1
len: 14
CDR3aa: ASSDGGTAGANVLT

v_gene: TRBV5-1
len: 14
CDR3aa: ASSLGGHTSTDTQY

v_gene: TRBV29-1
len: 12
CDR3aa: SVVRRDRVREAF

v_gene: TRBV2
len: 12
CDR3aa: ASSEGTVYNEQF

v_gene: TRBV4-1
len: 15
CDR3aa: ASSRQPGTSYNSPLH

v_gene: TRBV24-1
len: 14
CDR3aa: ATSDSLGTGGAEQF

v_gene: TRBV12-3/TRBV12-4
len: 11
CDR3aa: ASRLQGGGEAF

v_gene: TRBV5-1
len: 14
CDR3aa: ASSLVLAGEKDTQY

v_gene: TRBV7-2
len: 16
CDR3aa: ASSLGSFAGGGTDTQY

v_gene: TRBV20-1
len: 13
CDR3aa: SAPGTALSYNEQF

v_gene: TRBV11-2
len: 14
CDR3aa: ASSFGTAGSGNTIY

v_gene: TRBV19
len: 13
CDR3aa: ASQDRVSGANVLT

v_gene: TRBV10-2
len: 11
CDR3aa: ASRGGTGETQY

v_gene: TRBV2
len: 12
CDR3aa: ASSEATHGSTQY

v_gene: TRBV3-1
len: 11
CDR3aa: ASSPQMPDTQY

v_gene: TRBV7-9
len: 10
CDR3aa: ASSGVVDTQY

v_gene: TRBV20-1
len: 14
CDR3aa: SALSFTGGSTDTQY

v_gene: TRBV27
len: 13
CDR3aa: ASGKTGIMNTEAF

v_gene: TRBV2
len: 13
CDR3aa: ASSPYPGQGNEQF

v_gene: TRBV7-9
len: 12
CDR3aa: ASSRQGYNSPLH

v_gene: TRBV7-8
len: 15
CDR3aa: ASSLVLTARRSGELF

v_gene: TRBV30
len: 13
CDR3aa: AWSGQGLANYGYT

v_gene: TRBV4-1
len: 13
CDR3aa: ASSQRTETNYGYT

v_gene: TRBV5-6
len: 12
CDR3aa: ASSLQGAHSPLH

v_gene: TRBV25-1
len: 14
CDR3aa: ASSGYRGLGNEKLF

v_gene: TRBV12-3/TRBV12-4
len: 11
CDR3aa: ASSLTGVTEAF

v_gene: TRBV5-5
len: 11
CDR3aa: ASRLGPLDTQY

v_gene: TRBV29-1
len: 10
CDR3aa: SVGSTPNGYT

v_gene: TRBV2
len: 10
CDR3aa: ASMTGNQPQH

v_gene: TRBV10-3
len: 12
CDR3aa: AISGTTSYNEQF

v_gene: TRBV29-1
len: 11
CDR3aa: SVERTGWNEQF

v_gene: TRBV20-1
len: 9
CDR3aa: SAGQADTQY

v_gene: TRBV20-1
len: 12
CDR3aa: SARATVMNTEAF

v_gene: TRBV7-2
len: 13
CDR3aa: ASSLVMLISDTQY

v_gene: TRBV12-3/TRBV12-4
len: 10
CDR3aa: ASTIGGGTQY

v_gene: TRBV12-3/TRBV12-4
len: 16
CDR3aa: ASSSRLGRGLGADTQY

v_gene: TRBV10-1
len: 15
CDR3aa: ASSEPGTGGGTGELF

v_gene: TRBV12-3/TRBV12-4
len: 15
CDR3aa: ASSFFGRRNSGNTIY